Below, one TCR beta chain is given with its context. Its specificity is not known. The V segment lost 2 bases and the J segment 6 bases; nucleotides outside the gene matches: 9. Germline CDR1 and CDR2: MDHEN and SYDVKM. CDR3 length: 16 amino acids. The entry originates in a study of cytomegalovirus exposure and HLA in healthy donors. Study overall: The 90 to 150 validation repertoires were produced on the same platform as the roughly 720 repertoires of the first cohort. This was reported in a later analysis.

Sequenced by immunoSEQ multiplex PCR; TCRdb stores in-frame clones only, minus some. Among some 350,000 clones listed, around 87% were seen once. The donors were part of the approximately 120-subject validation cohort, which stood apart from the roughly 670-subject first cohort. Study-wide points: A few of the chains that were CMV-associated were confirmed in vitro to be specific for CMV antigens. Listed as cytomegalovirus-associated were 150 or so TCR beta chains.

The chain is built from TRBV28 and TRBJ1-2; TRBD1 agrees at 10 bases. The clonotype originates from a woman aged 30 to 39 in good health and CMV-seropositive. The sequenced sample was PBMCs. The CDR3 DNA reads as TGTGCCAGCAGTTTACTAGCGGGACAGGGGACGGATGGCTACACCTTC. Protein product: CASSLLAGQGTDGYTF.